Listed below are T cell receptor beta chains from one sample, sequenced in a study of T cell changes during pregnancy in multiple sclerosis. TCRdb's copy holds only in-frame clones and misses some; the assay was immunoSEQ multiplex PCR. The sample contains about 75,000 clones, around 94% of which appear only once. Source: CD4+ T cells from peripheral blood mononuclear cells, taken after pregnancy. Source of these receptors: a female donor with multiple sclerosis, enrolled in a pregnancy study. Both conserved end residues are part of each CDR3. The order of the fields is D gene, V gene, CDR3 length, clone size, J gene, CDR3 protein, CDR3 DNA. The D gene is left open where the match is weak. Only some rows state a clone size, as once, few, many or a class for expanded clones.

>TRBD2|TRBV30|14|.|TRBJ2-3
CAWSVAGAGDTQYF
TGTGCCTGGAGTGTAGCGGGAGCGGGAGATACGCAGTATTTT
>TRBD2|TRBV6-6|16|.|TRBJ2-5
CASSSPGLAAKETQYF
TGTGCCAGCAGTTCCCCCGGACTAGCGGCCAAAGAGACCCAGTACTTC
>.|TRBV6-6|16|once|TRBJ2-5
CASSAFGRAEEETQYF
TGTGCCAGCAGCGCCTTCGGCAGGGCAGAAGAAGAGACCCAGTACTTC
>.|TRBV5-1|15|once|TRBJ1-5
CASSLGGISNQPQHF
TGCGCCAGCAGCTTGGGAGGGATTAGCAATCAGCCCCAGCATTTT
>TRBD1|TRBV15|14|.|TRBJ2-7
CATSRGDSSYEQYF
TGTGCCACCAGCAGAGGGGACAGCTCCTACGAGCAGTACTTC
>.|TRBV19|13|.|TRBJ2-7
CASSLAVTYEQYF
TGTGCCAGTAGTTTAGCGGTTACCTACGAGCAGTACTTC
>.|TRBV7-6|15|.|TRBJ2-5
CASSPGPRRGETQYF
TGTGCCAGCAGCCCAGGACCCCGAAGGGGAGAGACCCAGTACTTC
>TRBD1|TRBV7-6|17|.|TRBJ2-1
CASSPDTGTGAGYEQFF
TGTGCCAGCAGCCCGGATACCGGGACAGGGGCCGGTTATGAGCAGTTCTTC
>TRBD1|TRBV5-1|14|.|TRBJ1-4
CASGPGGAGEKLFF
TGCGCCAGCGGCCCAGGGGGCGCGGGAGAAAAACTGTTTTTT
>.|TRBV2|16|.|TRBJ1-3
CASTPTGGLGGNTIYF
TGTGCCAGCACCCCGACCGGGGGGCTGGGGGGAAACACCATATATTTT
>TRBD2|TRBV9|17|.|TRBJ2-1
CASSVLAGISLYNEQFF
TGTGCCAGCAGCGTACTAGCGGGTATTAGTTTATACAATGAGCAGTTCTTC
>.|TRBV5-1|15|.|TRBJ2-4
CASSLAVASKNIQYF
TGCGCCAGCAGCTTGGCCGTGGCAAGCAAAAACATTCAGTACTTC
>TRBD1|TRBV28|17|once|TRBJ1-5
CASSSPTGRLSNQPQHF
TGTGCCAGCAGCAGCCCGACAGGGCGTTTAAGCAATCAGCCCCAGCATTTT
>.|TRBV2|14|.|TRBJ1-1
CATLPDSLNTEAFF
TGTGCCACTCTTCCCGACAGTCTGAACACTGAAGCTTTCTTT
>TRBD2|TRBV5-4|15|.|TRBJ2-1
CASSRTSGKNNEQFF
TGTGCCAGCAGCAGGACTAGCGGGAAAAACAATGAGCAGTTCTTC
>.|TRBV6-1|14|.|TRBJ1-2
CASRSDSANYGYTF
TGTGCCAGCAGATCAGACAGCGCTAACTATGGCTACACCTTC
>TRBD2|TRBV5-1|16|.|TRBJ2-3
CASSLDSWEGRDTQYF
TGCGCCAGCAGCTTGGATTCGTGGGAGGGCCGTGATACGCAGTATTTT
>.|TRBV6-1|16|.|TRBJ1-3
CASSEDLGAGGNTIYF
TGTGCCAGCAGTGAAGATCTGGGGGCTGGGGGAAACACCATATATTTT
>.|TRBV30|17|.|TRBJ1-6
CAWSPGLMSSYNSPLHF
TGTGCCTGGAGTCCGGGACTGATGAGCTCCTATAATTCACCCCTCCACTTT
>TRBD2|TRBV19|14|.|TRBJ2-7
CASSRLAGVGEQYF
TGTGCCAGTAGTCGACTAGCGGGAGTGGGCGAGCAGTACTTC
>.|TRBV2|14|.|TRBJ1-3
CASSDIGVGNTIYF
TGTGCCAGCAGTGATATAGGGGTTGGAAACACCATATATTTT
>.|TRBV6-5|14|.|TRBJ2-7
CASSEGTAAPEQYF
TGTGCCAGCAGTGAGGGAACCGCTGCTCCGGAGCAGTACTTC
>TRBD1|TRBV6-1|13|.|TRBJ1-3
CASRAGGGNTIYF
TGTGCCAGCAGAGCAGGGGGCGGAAACACCATATATTTT
>TRBD1|TRBV28|15|.|TRBJ2-3
CASSLSGTGKDTQYF
TGTGCCAGCAGTTTATCGGGGACAGGGAAAGATACGCAGTATTTT
>TRBD2|TRBV18|17|.|TRBJ2-3
CASSPRPSGGQGNTQYF
TGTGCCAGCTCACCACGGCCTAGCGGGGGACAAGGGAATACGCAGTATTTT
>TRBD2|TRBV5-1|17|.|TRBJ2-1
CASSSGLAATFYNEQFF
TGCGCCAGCAGCTCTGGACTAGCGGCCACCTTCTACAATGAGCAGTTCTTC
>TRBD2|TRBV28|18|.|TRBJ2-1
CASRIIGTSGRPYNEQFF
TGTGCCAGCAGGATTATCGGGACTAGCGGGAGGCCCTACAATGAGCAGTTCTTC
>.|TRBV5-1|15|.|TRBJ1-1
CASLPFGREGTEAFF
TGCGCCAGCCTACCGTTCGGCAGGGAGGGCACTGAAGCTTTCTTT
>.|TRBV5-1|11|.|TRBJ1-1
CASNSNTEAFF
TGCGCCAGCAACAGCAACACTGAAGCTTTCTTT
>TRBD2|TRBV5-5|14|.|TRBJ2-3
CASSPLAGADTQYF
TGTGCCAGCAGCCCACTAGCGGGGGCGGATACGCAGTATTTT
>TRBD2|TRBV15|15|.|TRBJ2-3
CATGELAGGRTTQYF
TGTGCCACCGGGGAACTAGCGGGAGGGCGAACTACGCAGTATTTT
>TRBD1|TRBV7-2|16|.|TRBJ1-3
CASSLAGQGSHDTIYF
TGTGCCAGCAGCTTAGCGGGACAGGGAAGTCATGACACCATATATTTT
>.|TRBV5-5|11|.|TRBJ2-5
CASSFAESQYF
TGTGCCAGCAGCTTCGCCGAGAGCCAGTACTTC
>.|TRBV23-1|16|.|TRBJ1-1
CAPWVSAQEMNTEAFF
TGCGCCCCATGGGTCTCGGCACAGGAGATGAACACTGAAGCTTTCTTT
>TRBD1|TRBV6-1|14|.|TRBJ1-4
CASSQTGNIEKLFF
TGTGCCAGCAGTCAGACAGGGAACATTGAAAAACTGTTTTTT
>.|TRBV11-2|15|.|TRBJ2-7
CASSNRQESSYEQYF
TGTGCCAGCAGCAACCGACAGGAGAGCTCCTACGAGCAGTACTTC
>.|TRBV7-2|16|.|TRBJ2-6
CASRSPLVSGANVLTF
TGTGCCAGCAGATCGCCCTTAGTATCTGGGGCCAACGTCCTGACTTTC
>TRBD2|TRBV28|17|.|TRBJ2-7
CASSLGGNPILTYEQYF
TGTGCCAGCAGTCTGGGAGGGAACCCGATCCTCACCTACGAGCAGTACTTC